This T cell receptor beta chain was retrieved from a study of tumor-infiltrating lymphocytes in oesophageal squamous cell carcinoma (dated by TCRdb to the mid-2010s). Library preparation used PCR. The instrument was an Illumina HiSeq 2000. Using fastp at Q25 and MiXCR, TCRdb reprocessed the public reads and kept productive beta chains. Duplicate CDR3 protein sequences are folded into a single record with the most common DNA and genes. The sample records under 9,500 distinct CDR3 sequences, roughly 65% of which are singletons. Just over 35% of the sample is in the top ten clones. According to the germline V gene, CDR1 reads MNHNS and CDR2 reads SASEGT. The CDR3 starts with the cysteine, ends with the phenylalanine, and has 15 residues. Of the read, only the CDR3 DNA is kept; its 45 bases are in frame from base 1. About this clonotype itself: Its antigen remains unidentified. No clone much larger than this one lies a single base away; base qualities are absent.

Recombination joined TRBV6-1 with TRBJ2-7; TRBD2 lines up with 9 middle nucleotides. The J call may be wrong; the DNA end is better matched by TRBJ2-1. The receptor was isolated from a female donor with esophageal squamous cell carcinoma. The sequenced sample consisted of esophageal tumor tissue. The DNA is TGTGCCAGCAAGGCTAGCGGGAACTCCTACAATGAGCAGTTCTTC. The encoded protein is CASKASGNSYNEQFF.